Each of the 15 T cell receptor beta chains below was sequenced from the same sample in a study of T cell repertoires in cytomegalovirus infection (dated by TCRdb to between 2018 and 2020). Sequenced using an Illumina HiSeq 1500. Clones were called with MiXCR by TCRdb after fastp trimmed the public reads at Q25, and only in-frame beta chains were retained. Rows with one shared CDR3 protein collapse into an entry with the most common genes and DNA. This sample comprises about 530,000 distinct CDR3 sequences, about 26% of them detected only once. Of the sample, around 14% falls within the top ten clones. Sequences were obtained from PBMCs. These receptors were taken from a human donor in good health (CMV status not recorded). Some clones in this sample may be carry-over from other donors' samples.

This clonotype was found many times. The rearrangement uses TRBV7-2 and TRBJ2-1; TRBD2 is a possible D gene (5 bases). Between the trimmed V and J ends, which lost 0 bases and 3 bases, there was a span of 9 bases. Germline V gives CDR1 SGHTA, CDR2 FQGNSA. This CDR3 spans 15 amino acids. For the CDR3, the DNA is TGTGCCAGCAGCTTAGCAGAGGGCCTCTACAATGAGCAGTTCTTC. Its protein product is CASSLAEGLYNEQFF.

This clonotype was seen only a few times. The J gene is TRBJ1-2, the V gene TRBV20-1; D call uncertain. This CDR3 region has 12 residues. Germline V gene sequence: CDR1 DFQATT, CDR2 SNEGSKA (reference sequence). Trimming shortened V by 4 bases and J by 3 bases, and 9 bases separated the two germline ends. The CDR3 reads CSAIGQDYGYTF. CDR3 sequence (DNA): TGCAGTGCTATCGGTCAGGACTATGGCTACACCTTC.

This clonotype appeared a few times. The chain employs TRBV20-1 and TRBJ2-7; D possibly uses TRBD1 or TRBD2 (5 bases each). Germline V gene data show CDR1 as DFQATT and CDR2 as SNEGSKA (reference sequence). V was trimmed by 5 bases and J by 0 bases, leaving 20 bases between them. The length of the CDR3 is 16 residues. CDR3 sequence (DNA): TGCAGTGCTCGGAGAATAGGGACGGTAAGCTCCTACGAGCAGTACTTC. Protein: CSARRIGTVSSYEQYF.

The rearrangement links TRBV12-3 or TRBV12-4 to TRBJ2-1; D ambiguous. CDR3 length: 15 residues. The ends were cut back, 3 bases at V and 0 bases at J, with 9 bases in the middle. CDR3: CASSFRRSSYNEQFF. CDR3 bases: TGTGCCAGCAGTTTCCGGCGGAGCTCCTACAATGAGCAGTTCTTC.

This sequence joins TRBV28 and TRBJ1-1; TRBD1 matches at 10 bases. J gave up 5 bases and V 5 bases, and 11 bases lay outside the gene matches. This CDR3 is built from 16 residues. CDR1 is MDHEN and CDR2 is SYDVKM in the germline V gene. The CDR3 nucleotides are TGTGCCAGCAGTCCCGGGACAGGGGCTTGGGGAACTGAAGCTTTCTTT. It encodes CASSPGTGAWGTEAFF.

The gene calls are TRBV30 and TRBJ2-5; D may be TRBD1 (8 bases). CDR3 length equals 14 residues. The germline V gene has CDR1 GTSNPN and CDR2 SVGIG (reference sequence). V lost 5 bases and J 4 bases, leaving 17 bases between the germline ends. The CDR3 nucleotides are TGTGCCTGGGATAACAGGGGGGGTAGAGAGACCCAGTACTTC. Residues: CAWDNRGGRETQYF.

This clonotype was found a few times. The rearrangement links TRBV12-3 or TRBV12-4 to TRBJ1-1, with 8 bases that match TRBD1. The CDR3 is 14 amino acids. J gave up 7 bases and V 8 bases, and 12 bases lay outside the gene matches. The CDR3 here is CASRSGQGMYEAFF. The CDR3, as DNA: TGTGCCAGCCGATCCGGACAGGGAATGTATGAAGCTTTCTTT.

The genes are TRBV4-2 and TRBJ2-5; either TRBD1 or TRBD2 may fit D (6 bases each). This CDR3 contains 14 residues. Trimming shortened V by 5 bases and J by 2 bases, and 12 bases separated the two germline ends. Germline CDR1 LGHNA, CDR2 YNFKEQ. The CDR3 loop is CASSRGVAQETQYF. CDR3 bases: TGTGCCAGCAGCAGGGGGGTAGCACAAGAGACCCAGTACTTC.

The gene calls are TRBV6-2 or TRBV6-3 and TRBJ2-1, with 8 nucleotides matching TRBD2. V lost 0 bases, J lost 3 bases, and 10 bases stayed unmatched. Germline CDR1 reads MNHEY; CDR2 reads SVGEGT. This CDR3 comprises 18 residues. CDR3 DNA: TGTGCCAGCAGTTACTCGGGAGTTGGCGGGAGGAGCTACAATGAGCAGTTCTTC. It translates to CASSYSGVGGRSYNEQFF.

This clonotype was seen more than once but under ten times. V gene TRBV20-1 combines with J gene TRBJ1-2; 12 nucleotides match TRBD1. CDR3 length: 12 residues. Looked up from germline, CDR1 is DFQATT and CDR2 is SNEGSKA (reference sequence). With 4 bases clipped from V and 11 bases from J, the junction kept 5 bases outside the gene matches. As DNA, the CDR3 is TGCAGTGCTACCCCGGGACAGGGGGCATACACCTTC. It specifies CSATPGQGAYTF.

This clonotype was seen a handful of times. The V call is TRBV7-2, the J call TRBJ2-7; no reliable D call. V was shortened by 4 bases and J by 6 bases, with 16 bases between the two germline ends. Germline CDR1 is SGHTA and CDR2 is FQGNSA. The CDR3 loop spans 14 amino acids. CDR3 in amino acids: CASSSAAARVEQYF. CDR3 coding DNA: TGTGCCAGCAGCTCCGCGGCCGCTCGGGTCGAGCAGTACTTC. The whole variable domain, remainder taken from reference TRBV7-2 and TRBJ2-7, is GAGVSQSPSNKVTEKGKDVELRCDPISGHTALYWYRQSLGQGLEFLIYFQGNSAPDKSGLPSDRFSAERTGGSVSTLTIQRTQQEDSAVYLCASSSAAARVEQYFGPGTRLTVT.

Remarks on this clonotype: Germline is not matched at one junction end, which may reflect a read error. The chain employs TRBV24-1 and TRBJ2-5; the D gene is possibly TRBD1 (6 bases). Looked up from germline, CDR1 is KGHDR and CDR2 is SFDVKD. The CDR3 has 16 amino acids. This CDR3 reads CATSRTADTTQETQNF. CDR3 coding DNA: TGTGCCACCAGTAGGACAGCAGACACCACCCAAGAGACCCAGAACTTC.

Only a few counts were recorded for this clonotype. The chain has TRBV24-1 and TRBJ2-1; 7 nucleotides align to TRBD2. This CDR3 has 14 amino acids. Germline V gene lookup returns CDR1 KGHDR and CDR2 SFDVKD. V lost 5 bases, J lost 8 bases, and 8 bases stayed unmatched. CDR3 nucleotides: TGTGCCACCAGTGTCACAGCGGGAAGCGATGAGCAGTTCTTC. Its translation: CATSVTAGSDEQFF.

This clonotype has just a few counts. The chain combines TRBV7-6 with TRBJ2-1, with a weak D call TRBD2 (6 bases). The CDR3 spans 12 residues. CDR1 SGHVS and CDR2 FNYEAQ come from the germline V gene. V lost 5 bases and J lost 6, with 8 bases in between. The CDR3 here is CASSRRVNEQFF. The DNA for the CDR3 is TGTGCCAGCAGCAGGAGGGTCAATGAGCAGTTCTTC. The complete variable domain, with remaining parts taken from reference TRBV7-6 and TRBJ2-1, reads GAGVSQSPRYKVTKRGQDVALRCDPISGHVSLYWYRQALGQGPEFLTYFNYEAQQDKSGLPNDRFSAERPEGSISTLTIQRTEQRDSAMYRCASSRRVNEQFFGPGTRLTVL.

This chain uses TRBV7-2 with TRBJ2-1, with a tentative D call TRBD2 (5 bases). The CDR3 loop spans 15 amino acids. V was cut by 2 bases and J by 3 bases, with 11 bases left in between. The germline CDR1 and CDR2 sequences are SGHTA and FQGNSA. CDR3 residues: CASSLSRGRYNEQFF. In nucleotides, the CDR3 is TGTGCCAGCAGCTTAAGCCGAGGGCGCTACAATGAGCAGTTCTTC.